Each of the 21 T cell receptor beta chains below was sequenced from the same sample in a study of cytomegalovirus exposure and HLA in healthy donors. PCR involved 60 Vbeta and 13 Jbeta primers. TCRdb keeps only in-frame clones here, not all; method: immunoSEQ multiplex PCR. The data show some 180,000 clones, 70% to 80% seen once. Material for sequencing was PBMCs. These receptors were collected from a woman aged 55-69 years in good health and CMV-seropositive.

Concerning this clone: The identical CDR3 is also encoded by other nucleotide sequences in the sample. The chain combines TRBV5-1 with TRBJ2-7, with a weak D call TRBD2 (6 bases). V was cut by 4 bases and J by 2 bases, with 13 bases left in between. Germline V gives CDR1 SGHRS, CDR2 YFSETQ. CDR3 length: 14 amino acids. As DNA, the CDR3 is TGCGCCAGCAGCCCAGGGACGGGGGCCTACGAGCAGTACTTC. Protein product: CASSPGTGAYEQYF.

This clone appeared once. For the CDR3, the DNA is TGCGCCAGCAGCTTGGGAGGACTAGCGGGAGGAGAGACCCAGTACTTC. Translating it yields CASSLGGLAGGETQYF. The chain couples TRBV5-1 to TRBJ2-5, with 14 bases fitting TRBD2. Germline CDR1 reads SGHRS; CDR2 reads YFSETQ. J gave up 4 bases and V 0 bases, and 2 bases lay outside the gene matches. The CDR3 consists of 16 residues.

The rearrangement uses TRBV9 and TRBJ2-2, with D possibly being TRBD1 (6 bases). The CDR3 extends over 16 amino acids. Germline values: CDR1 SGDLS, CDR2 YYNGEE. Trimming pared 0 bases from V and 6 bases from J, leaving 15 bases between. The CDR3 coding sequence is TGTGCCAGCAGCGTAGCTACAGGGATGATGGCCGGGGAGCTGTTTTTT. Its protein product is CASSVATGMMAGELFF.

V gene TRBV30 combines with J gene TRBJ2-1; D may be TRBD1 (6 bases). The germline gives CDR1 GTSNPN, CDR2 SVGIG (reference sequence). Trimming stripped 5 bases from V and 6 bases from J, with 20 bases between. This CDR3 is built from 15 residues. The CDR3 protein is CAWSGKGMGANEQFF. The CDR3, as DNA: TGTGCCTGGTCGGGGAAGGGAATGGGGGCCAATGAGCAGTTCTTC.

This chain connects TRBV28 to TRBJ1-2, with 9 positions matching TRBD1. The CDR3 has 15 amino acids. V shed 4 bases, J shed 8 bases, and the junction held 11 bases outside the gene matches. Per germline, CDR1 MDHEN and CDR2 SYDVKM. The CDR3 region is CASSSAGTGSAGYTF. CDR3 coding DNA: TGTGCCAGCAGTTCCGCCGGGACAGGGTCCGCGGGCTACACCTTC.

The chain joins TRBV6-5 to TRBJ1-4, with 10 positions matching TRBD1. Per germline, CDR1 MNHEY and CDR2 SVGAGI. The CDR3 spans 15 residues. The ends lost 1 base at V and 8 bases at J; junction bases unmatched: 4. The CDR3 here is CASSYFGTGDEKLFF. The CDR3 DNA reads TGTGCCAGCAGTTACTTCGGGACAGGGGACGAAAAACTGTTTTTT.

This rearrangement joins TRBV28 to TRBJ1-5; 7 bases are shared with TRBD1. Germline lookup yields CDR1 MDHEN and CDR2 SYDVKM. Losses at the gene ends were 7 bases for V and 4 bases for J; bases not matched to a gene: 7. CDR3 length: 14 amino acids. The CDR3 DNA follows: TGTGCCAGCACCTTGACAGGGATTAATCAGCCCCAGCATTTT. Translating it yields CASTLTGINQPQHF.

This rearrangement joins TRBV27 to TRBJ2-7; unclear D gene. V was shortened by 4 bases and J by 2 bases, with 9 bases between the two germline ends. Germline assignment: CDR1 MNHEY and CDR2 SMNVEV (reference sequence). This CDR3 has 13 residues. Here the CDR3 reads CASSSHTTYEQYF. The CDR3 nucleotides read TGTGCCAGCAGTTCCCACACTACCTACGAGCAGTACTTC.

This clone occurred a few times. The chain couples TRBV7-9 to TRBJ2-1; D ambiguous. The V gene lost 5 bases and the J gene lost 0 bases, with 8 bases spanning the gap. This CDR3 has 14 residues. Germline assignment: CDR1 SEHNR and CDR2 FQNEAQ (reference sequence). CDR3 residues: CASSLVSSYNEQFF. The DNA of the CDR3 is TGTGCCAGCAGCCTCGTGAGCTCCTACAATGAGCAGTTCTTC.

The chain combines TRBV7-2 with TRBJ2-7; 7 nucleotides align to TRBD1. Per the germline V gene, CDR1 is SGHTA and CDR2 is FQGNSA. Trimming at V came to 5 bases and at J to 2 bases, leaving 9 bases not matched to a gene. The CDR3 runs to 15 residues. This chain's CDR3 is CASSPRGTVTYEQYF. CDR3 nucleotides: TGTGCCAGCAGCCCCAGGGGGACGGTGACCTACGAGCAGTACTTC. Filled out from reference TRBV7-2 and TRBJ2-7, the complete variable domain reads GAGVSQSPSNKVTEKGKDVELRCDPISGHTALYWYRQSLGQGLEFLIYFQGNSAPDKSGLPSDRFSAERTGGSVSTLTIQRTQQEDSAVYLCASSPRGTVTYEQYFGPGTRLTVT.

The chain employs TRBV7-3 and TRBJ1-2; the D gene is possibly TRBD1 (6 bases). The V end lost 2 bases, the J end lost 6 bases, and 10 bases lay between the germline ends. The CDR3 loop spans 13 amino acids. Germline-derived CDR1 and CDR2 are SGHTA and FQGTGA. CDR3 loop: CASSLGRQDGYTF. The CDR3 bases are TGTGCCAGCAGCTTAGGTAGACAGGATGGCTACACCTTC. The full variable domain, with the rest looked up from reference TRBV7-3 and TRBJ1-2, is GAGVSQTPSNKVTEKGKYVELRCDPISGHTALYWYRQSLGQGPEFLIYFQGTGAADDSGLPNDRFFAVRPEGSVSTLKIQRTERGDSAVYLCASSLGRQDGYTFGSGTRLTVV.

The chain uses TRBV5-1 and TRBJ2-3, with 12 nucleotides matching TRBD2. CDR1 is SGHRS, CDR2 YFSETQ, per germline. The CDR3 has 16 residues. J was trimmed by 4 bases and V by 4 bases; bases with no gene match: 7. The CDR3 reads CASSALAGGQADTQYF. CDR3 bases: TGCGCCAGCAGCGCCCTAGCGGGAGGGCAGGCAGATACGCAGTATTTT.

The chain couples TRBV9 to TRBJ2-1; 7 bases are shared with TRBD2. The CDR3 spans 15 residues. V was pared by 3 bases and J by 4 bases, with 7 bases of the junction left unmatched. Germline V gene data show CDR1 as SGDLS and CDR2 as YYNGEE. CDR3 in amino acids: CASSGSAGLYNEQFF. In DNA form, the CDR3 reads TGTGCCAGCAGCGGCTCAGCGGGACTATACAATGAGCAGTTCTTC.

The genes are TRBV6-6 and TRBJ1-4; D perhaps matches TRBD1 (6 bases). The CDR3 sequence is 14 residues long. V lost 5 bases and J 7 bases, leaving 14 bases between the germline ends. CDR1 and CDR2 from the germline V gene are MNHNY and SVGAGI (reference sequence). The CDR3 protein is CASSPGRGGEKLFF. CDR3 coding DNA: TGTGCCAGCAGTCCCGGGAGGGGGGGTGAAAAACTGTTTTTT.

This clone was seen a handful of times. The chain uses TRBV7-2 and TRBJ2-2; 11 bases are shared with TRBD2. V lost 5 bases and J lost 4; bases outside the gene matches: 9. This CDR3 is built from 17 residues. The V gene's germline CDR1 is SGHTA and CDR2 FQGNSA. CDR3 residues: CASSILAGATFTGELFF. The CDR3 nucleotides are TGTGCCAGCAGCATACTAGCGGGGGCTACGTTCACCGGGGAGCTGTTTTTT.

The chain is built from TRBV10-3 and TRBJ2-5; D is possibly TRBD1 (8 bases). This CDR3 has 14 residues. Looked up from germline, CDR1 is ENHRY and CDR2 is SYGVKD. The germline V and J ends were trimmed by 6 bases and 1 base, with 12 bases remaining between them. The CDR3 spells CAISGGTGQETQYF. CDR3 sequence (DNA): TGTGCCATCAGCGGGGGGACAGGCCAAGAGACCCAGTACTTC.

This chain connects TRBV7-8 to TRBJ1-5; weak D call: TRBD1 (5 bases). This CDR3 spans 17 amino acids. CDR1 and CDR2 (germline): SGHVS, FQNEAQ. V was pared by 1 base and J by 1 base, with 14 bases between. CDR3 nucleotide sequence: TGTGCCAGCAGCTTAGAGGACACCTTGCCAAGCAATCAGCCCCAGCATTTT. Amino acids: CASSLEDTLPSNQPQHF.

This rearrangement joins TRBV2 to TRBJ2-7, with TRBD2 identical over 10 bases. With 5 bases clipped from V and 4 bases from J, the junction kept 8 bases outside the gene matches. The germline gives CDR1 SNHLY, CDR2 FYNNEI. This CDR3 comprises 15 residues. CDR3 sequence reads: CASSNAAGGPYEQYF. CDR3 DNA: TGTGCCAGCAGTAATGCAGCGGGAGGGCCGTACGAGCAGTACTTC. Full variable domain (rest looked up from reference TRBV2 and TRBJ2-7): EPEVTQTPSHQVTQMGQEVILRCVPISNHLYFYWYRQILGQKVEFLVSFYNNEISEKSEIFDDQFSVERPDGSNFTLKIRSTKLEDSAMYFCASSNAAGGPYEQYFGPGTRLTVT.

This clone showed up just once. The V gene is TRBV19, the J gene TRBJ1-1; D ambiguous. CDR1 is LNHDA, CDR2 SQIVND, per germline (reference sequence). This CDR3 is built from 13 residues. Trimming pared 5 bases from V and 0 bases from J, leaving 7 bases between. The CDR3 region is CASSAPMNTEAFF. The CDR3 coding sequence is TGTGCCAGTAGTGCGCCGATGAACACTGAAGCTTTCTTT.

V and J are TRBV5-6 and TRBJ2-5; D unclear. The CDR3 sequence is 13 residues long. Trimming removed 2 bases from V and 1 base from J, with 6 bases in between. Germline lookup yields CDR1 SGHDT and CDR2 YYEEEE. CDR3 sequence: CASSLALQETQYF. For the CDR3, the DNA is TGTGCCAGCAGCTTAGCCCTCCAAGAGACCCAGTACTTC.

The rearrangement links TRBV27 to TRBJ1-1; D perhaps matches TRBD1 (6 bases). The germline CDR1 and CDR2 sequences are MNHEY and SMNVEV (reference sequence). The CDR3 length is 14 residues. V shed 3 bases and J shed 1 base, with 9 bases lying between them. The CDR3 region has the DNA TGTGCCAGCAGTTTCCAGGGGCCGAACACTGAAGCTTTCTTT. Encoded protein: CASSFQGPNTEAFF.